The 3 T cell receptor beta chains listed next were all sequenced from one sample in a study of T cells in Graves' hyperthyroidism and ophthalmopathy. Amplification of TCR beta CDR3 regions was performed using RNA transcripts as template. A first-round RT-PCR of the TCR CDR3 used the HTBI primer set. TCRdb reprocessed the multiplex PCR reads via MiXCR and lists one record per CDR3 protein. The sample shows roughly 500,000 distinct CDR3 sequences, 46% of them seen only once. Sequencing was done on a sample of peripheral blood or thyroid tissue (not recorded which). These receptors were taken from an adult woman with Graves' disease, either hyperthyroidism or ophthalmopathy (not recorded which).

The sample holds many counts of this clonotype. CDR3 protein: CASRYRALNTEAFF. The CDR3 bases are TGTGCCAGCAGATACAGGGCACTAAACACTGAAGCTTTCTTT. V and J are TRBV19 and TRBJ1-1; a possible D gene is TRBD1 (6 bases). The V and J ends lost 9 bases and 2 bases respectively, with 16 bases between them. From germline, CDR1 is LNHDA and CDR2 SQIVND (reference sequence). The CDR3 has 14 amino acids.

The rearrangement joins TRBV29-1 to TRBJ2-7; unclear D gene. CDR1 and CDR2 (germline): SQVTM, ANQGSEA. The CDR3 is 13 residues long. Trimming removed 5 bases at V and 3 bases at J, with 14 bases between. The CDR3 is CSVSPDRNYEQYF. DNA for the CDR3: TGCAGCGTTTCCCCTGACCGCAACTACGAGCAGTACTTC.

The chain employs TRBV20-1 and TRBJ1-2, with D possibly being TRBD1 (5 bases). The germline CDR1 and CDR2 sequences are DFQATT and SNEGSKA (reference sequence). CDR3 size: 17 residues. Trimming took off 0 bases at V and 6 bases at J, with 23 bases between the two ends. Here the CDR3 DNA reads TGCAGTGCTAGAGATTTCGGGAACACTTCCGGGGACGATGGCTACACCTTC. This codes for CSARDFGNTSGDDGYTF.